This T cell receptor beta chain was documented in a study of shared clonotypes between healthy human individuals. In the case of this clone: Its antigen remains unknown.

Repertoires were generated with immunoSEQ multiplex PCR, while TCRdb's copy carries only in-frame clones and drops some. The sample consists of a few million clones, roughly 93% of them appearing once. The study's findings and limits: Shared across a few donors were around 5% of the naive CD4 clonotypes. Deeper or shallower sequencing was expected to change how clonotypes are shared among donors.

CDR3 length: 13 residues. V was clipped by 10 bases and J by 0 bases, with 10 bases between them. Looked up from germline, CDR1 is MDHEN and CDR2 is SYDVKM. The sequence was collected from a man between 18 and 29 years old in good health. Some clones in this sample may be carry-over from other donors' samples. Sample: naive CD4+ T cells from PBMCs. Subset specified: CD45RA+ positively selected. The chain recombines TRBV28 with TRBJ1-3; maybe TRBD1 (5 bases). CDR3 bases: TGTGCCACAGGGACTAACTCTGGAAACACCATATATTTT. This encodes CATGTNSGNTIYF.